The 28 T cell receptor beta chains listed next were all sequenced from one sample in a study of preoperative IRX-2 immunotherapy in early breast cancer. Noted treatment: preoperative locoregional IRX-2 cytokine immunotherapy. The method was immunoSEQ multiplex PCR; TCRdb's version includes in-frame clones alone and lacks a portion of them. The profile covers roughly 3,300 clones, with around 70% appearing a single time and roughly 7.3% taken by the ten largest. Sequences were derived from tumor tissue, sampled after IRX-2 immunotherapy. The source of these receptors is a human donor with breast cancer.

This clone was seen a single time. This chain joins TRBV6-7 and TRBJ2-7; the match to TRBD2 covers 7 bases. TRBV6-7 is classed as an ORF, of uncertain function. The CDR3 length is 13 residues. Germline trimming cut 10 bases from V and 3 bases from J; bases unmatched to any gene: 9. The CDR3 loop is CATSRWDYYEQYV. The CDR3, as DNA: TGTGCCACATCCCGCTGGGACTACTACGAGCAGTACGTC.

This clone was recorded once. The chain couples TRBV12-5 to TRBJ2-2, with D perhaps TRBD2 (6 bases). Germline V gene data show CDR1 as LGHNT and CDR2 as FRNRAP. The CDR3 length is 15 residues. Between the trimmed V and J ends, which lost 5 bases and 4 bases, there was a span of 14 bases. The CDR3 DNA reads as TGTGCTAGTGGTGACGCGCCCGGGGGCACCGGGGAGCTGTTTTTT. This sequence encodes CASGDAPGGTGELFF.

V and J are TRBV19 and TRBJ1-1; no definite D call. V lost 4 bases and J 1 base, leaving 10 bases between the germline ends. CDR1 and CDR2 (germline): LNHDA, SQIVND (reference sequence). The CDR3 covers 14 residues. The DNA of the CDR3 is TGTGCCAGTAGTACGACAAGTTGGAACACTGAAGCTTTCTTT. This encodes CASSTTSWNTEAFF.

This clone has only a few counts. The chain recombines TRBV11-3 with TRBJ2-2; TRBD2 agrees at 7 bases. Trimming removed 3 bases from V and 5 bases from J; junction bases left unmatched: 9. The germline V gene has CDR1 SGHNT and CDR2 YENEEA. This CDR3 contains 16 residues. The CDR3 reads CASSLPPGGETGELFF. The CDR3 coding sequence is TGTGCCAGCAGCTTGCCCCCGGGGGGAGAAACCGGGGAGCTGTTTTTT.

V and J are TRBV28 and TRBJ1-2; a possible D gene is TRBD1 (5 bases). Looked up from germline, CDR1 is MDHEN and CDR2 is SYDVKM. This CDR3 is 14 amino acids long. Deletions cut 2 bases from V and 3 bases from J, with 10 bases between. The CDR3 sequence: CASSLGEGYYGYTF. CDR3 sequence (DNA): TGTGCCAGCAGTTTAGGGGAGGGGTACTATGGCTACACCTTC.

This chain uses TRBV6-8 with TRBJ2-3; 9 bases align to TRBD1. The CDR3 totals 16 residues. Germline V gives CDR1 MNHGY, CDR2 SAAAGT. J lost 4 bases, V lost 2 bases, and 7 bases had no gene match. The CDR3 DNA reads TGTGCCAGCAGTTACAGGGAGGACAGGGGCGCAGATACGCAGTATTTT. Protein: CASSYREDRGADTQYF.

This chain joins TRBV23-1 and TRBJ2-1, with unresolved D. TRBV23-1 is recorded as an ORF, its role being uncertain. Deletions cut 6 bases from V and 7 bases from J, with 13 bases between. The CDR3 consists of 13 residues. The CDR3 region is CASSLLVTNEQFF. CDR3 nucleotides: TGCGCCAGCAGCCTCCTGGTCACAAATGAGCAGTTCTTC.

The chain joins TRBV30 to TRBJ1-1; TRBD1 is a possible D gene (5 bases). Germline CDR1 reads GTSNPN; CDR2 reads SVGIG (reference sequence). There are 17 residues in the CDR3. V lost 2 bases and J lost 0, with 19 bases in between. This chain's CDR3 is CAWSQTPWEGLNTEAFF. As DNA, the CDR3 is TGTGCCTGGAGTCAAACGCCCTGGGAGGGGCTGAACACTGAAGCTTTCTTT.

The gene calls are TRBV28 and TRBJ2-5; 7 nucleotides align to TRBD1. Losses at the gene ends were 5 bases for V and 3 bases for J; bases not matched to a gene: 3. CDR1 and CDR2 (germline): MDHEN, SYDVKM. The CDR3 is 13 residues long. CDR3 DNA: TGTGCCAGCAGTCTCGGACAGGAAGAGACCCAGTACTTC. It is translated as CASSLGQEETQYF.

The V and J genes are TRBV28 and TRBJ1-5; maybe TRBD1 (5 bases). The germline V gene encodes CDR1 MDHEN and CDR2 SYDVKM. V dropped 6 bases and J dropped 6 bases, with 15 bases sitting between them. The CDR3 spans 14 residues. CDR3 DNA sequence: TGTGCCAGCAGCTCCAGGGTGCGGCGTCAGCCCCAGCATTTT. This encodes CASSSRVRRQPQHF.

V is TRBV29-1 and J is TRBJ2-3; the D is unclear. V gave up 1 base and J gave up 4 bases, with 6 bases separating them. This CDR3 is 12 amino acids long. CDR1 is SQVTM, CDR2 ANQGSEA, per germline. The CDR3: CSVEVVPDTQYF. For the CDR3, the DNA is TGCAGCGTTGAAGTAGTTCCAGATACGCAGTATTTT.

Concerning this clone: The read terminates 1 residue before the CDR3 end, so the remaining end is supplied by the germline J gene. This sequence joins TRBV10-3 and TRBJ2-7, with D unclear. Germline V gene sequence: CDR1 ENHRY, CDR2 SYGVKD. V lost 2 bases and J lost 0, with 5 bases in between. The CDR3 spans 13 residues. The CDR3 sequence: CAISEEASYEQYF. Incomplete CDR3 DNA: TGTGCCATCAGTGAGGAAGCCTCCTACGAGCAGTAC.

The chain has TRBV19 and TRBJ2-6; a possible D gene is TRBD1 (5 bases). Per the germline V gene, CDR1 is LNHDA and CDR2 is SQIVND (reference sequence). The V gene lost 6 bases and the J gene lost 0 bases, with 9 bases spanning the gap. This CDR3 has 15 amino acids. CDR3 coding DNA: TGTGCCAGTAGGACAGCAGCCTCTGGGGCCAACGTCCTGACTTTC. The encoded protein is CASRTAASGANVLTF.

This clone was recorded only once. The V gene is TRBV6-8, the J gene TRBJ2-6; 7 bases agree with TRBD1. Germline V gives CDR1 MNHGY, CDR2 SAAAGT. The CDR3 runs 19 residues. V lost 6 bases and J lost 0; bases outside the gene matches: 14. This CDR3 reads CASSLKGAGFSSGANVLTF. The DNA of the CDR3 is TGTGCCAGCAGCCTCAAGGGGGCAGGCTTCAGCTCTGGGGCCAACGTCCTGACTTTC.

The chain carries TRBV11-3 and TRBJ2-5, with 10 positions matching TRBD1. The V segment lost 5 bases and the J segment 5 bases; nucleotides outside the gene matches: 8. This CDR3 comprises 15 residues. Germline loops: CDR1 SGHNT, CDR2 YENEEA. DNA for the CDR3: TGTGCCAGCAGCAACGACAGGGGGCGGTGGGAGACCCAGTACTTC. This translates into CASSNDRGRWETQYF.

By share, this clone counts as large. This chain joins TRBV15 and TRBJ1-2, with D perhaps matching TRBD1 (5 bases). Between the trimmed V and J ends, which lost 0 bases and 1 base, there was a span of 6 bases. This CDR3 region has 14 residues. Per the germline V gene, CDR1 is LNHNV and CDR2 is YYDKDF (reference sequence). The CDR3 region has the DNA TGTGCCACCAGCAGAGAGGGGGTTAACTATGGCTACACCTTC. It yields the protein CATSREGVNYGYTF.

V usage is TRBV12-5 and J usage is TRBJ2-2; possibly TRBD1 for D (6 bases). This CDR3 comprises 13 residues. Looked up from germline, CDR1 is LGHNT and CDR2 is FRNRAP. CDR3 sequence reads: CATRRQDTGELFF. DNA for the CDR3: TGTGCCACCCGTAGACAGGACACCGGGGAGCTGTTTTTT. Full variable domain (rest looked up from reference TRBV12-5 and TRBJ2-2): DARVTQTPRHKVTEMGQEVTMRCQPILGHNTVFWYRQTMMQGLELLAYFRNRAPLDDSGMPKDRFSAEMPDATLATLKIQPSEPRDSAVYFCATRRQDTGELFFGEGSRLTVL.

The CDR3 protein is CASTDMTGSGNTIYF. In DNA, the CDR3 is TGTGCCAGCACCGATATGACAGGCTCTGGAAACACCATATATTTT. This sequence joins TRBV6-8 and TRBJ1-3; D possibly corresponds to TRBD1 (6 bases). V was cut by 7 bases and J by 0 bases, with 13 bases left in between. The CDR3 covers 15 residues. The germline V gene has CDR1 MNHGY and CDR2 SAAAGT.

The chain links TRBV6-8 to TRBJ1-5, with 8 positions matching TRBD1. V was clipped by 5 bases and J by 2 bases; unmatched bases: 2. The CDR3 has 14 amino acids. CDR1 is MNHGY, CDR2 SAAAGT, per germline. DNA for the CDR3: TGTGCCAGCAGTAGGGGACAGGGCAATCAGCCCCAGCATTTT. This sequence encodes CASSRGQGNQPQHF.

The CDR3 DNA sequence: TGTGCCAGCAGACGAGACAGGGTATCACTCCGCTATGGCTACACCTTC. It is translated as CASRRDRVSLRYGYTF. The chain recombines TRBV6-8 with TRBJ1-2; 7 bases are shared with TRBD1. V dropped 6 bases and J dropped 4; count of bases not matched to a gene: 14. The CDR3 is 16 residues long. Germline lookup yields CDR1 MNHGY and CDR2 SAAAGT.

The V call is TRBV11-3, the J call TRBJ2-5; TRBD2 aligns across 13 bases. The CDR3 extends over 18 amino acids. V trimming: 3 bases; J trimming: 5 bases; junction bases outside the gene matches: 12. Germline-derived CDR1 and CDR2 are SGHNT and YENEEA. As DNA, the CDR3 is TGTGCCAGCAGCTTCTTCTTGGGACTAGCGGGGTCGCGGGAGACCCAGTACTTC. Encoded protein: CASSFFLGLAGSRETQYF.

The J gene is TRBJ1-2, the V gene TRBV11-3; 12 positions agree with TRBD1. CDR3 length: 16 amino acids. With V trimmed by 5 bases and J by 5 bases, 9 bases remained unmatched. Germline V gene lookup returns CDR1 SGHNT and CDR2 YENEEA. In DNA, the CDR3 is TGTGCCAGCAGCGCTACCGGGACAGGGGGCTTTTATGGCTACACCTTC. This encodes CASSATGTGGFYGYTF.

This clone was detected a few times. The chain couples TRBV19 to TRBJ1-1, with TRBD1 matching 10 bases. CDR1 is LNHDA and CDR2 is SQIVND in the germline V gene (reference sequence). V was clipped by 4 bases and J by 1 base; unmatched bases: 0. The CDR3 is made up of 14 amino acids. In nucleotides, the CDR3 is TGTGCCAGTAGTAGACAGGGGGCGAACACTGAAGCTTTCTTT. Translated, it gives CASSRQGANTEAFF.

V usage is TRBV11-3 and J usage is TRBJ2-1; possibly TRBD2 for D (6 bases). CDR1 SGHNT and CDR2 YENEEA come from the germline V gene. Trimming pared 4 bases from V and 0 bases from J, leaving 16 bases between. The CDR3 is 17 amino acids. As DNA, the CDR3 is TGTGCCAGCAGCTCCTCCTTTAGCGGTCGCTCCTACAATGAGCAGTTCTTC. Translated: CASSSSFSGRSYNEQFF.

Relative to its sample, this clone is large. The chain employs TRBV18 and TRBJ1-3, with no clear D. Germline loops: CDR1 KGHSH, CDR2 LQKENI. V gave up 5 bases and J gave up 2 bases, with 7 bases separating them. The CDR3 extends over 13 amino acids. The CDR3 DNA reads as TGTGCCAGCTCAGGGGAAACTGGAAACACCATATATTTT. This sequence encodes CASSGETGNTIYF.

The chain is built from TRBV6-1 and TRBJ1-6; D gene ambiguous. The V and J ends lost 1 base and 4 bases respectively, with 17 bases between them. From germline, CDR1 is MNHNS and CDR2 SASEGT. The CDR3 has 18 residues. The CDR3 DNA sequence: TGTGCCAGCAGTGAAGGGTCCCTCGCAAGCTTTTATAATTCACCCCTCCACTTT. This encodes CASSEGSLASFYNSPLHF.

This clone was picked up one time. The chain links TRBV12-5 to TRBJ1-2; D may be TRBD1 (5 bases). Germline-derived CDR1 and CDR2 are LGHNT and FRNRAP. Deletions cut 7 bases from V and 0 bases from J, with 18 bases between. This CDR3 has 16 amino acids. CDR3: CASVGPPRGTNYGYTF. The CDR3 coding sequence is TGTGCTAGTGTGGGACCCCCTCGGGGTACTAACTATGGCTACACCTTC.

The rearrangement links TRBV11-3 to TRBJ2-5, with 8 bases identical to TRBD2. CDR3 length: 15 residues. Germline assignment: CDR1 SGHNT and CDR2 YENEEA. The trim removed 1 base at V and 2 bases at J, leaving 3 bases unmatched. CDR3 nucleotide sequence: TGTGCCAGCAGCTTAGGGAAGCGGGGGCAAGAGACCCAGTACTTC. Translated, it gives CASSLGKRGQETQYF.